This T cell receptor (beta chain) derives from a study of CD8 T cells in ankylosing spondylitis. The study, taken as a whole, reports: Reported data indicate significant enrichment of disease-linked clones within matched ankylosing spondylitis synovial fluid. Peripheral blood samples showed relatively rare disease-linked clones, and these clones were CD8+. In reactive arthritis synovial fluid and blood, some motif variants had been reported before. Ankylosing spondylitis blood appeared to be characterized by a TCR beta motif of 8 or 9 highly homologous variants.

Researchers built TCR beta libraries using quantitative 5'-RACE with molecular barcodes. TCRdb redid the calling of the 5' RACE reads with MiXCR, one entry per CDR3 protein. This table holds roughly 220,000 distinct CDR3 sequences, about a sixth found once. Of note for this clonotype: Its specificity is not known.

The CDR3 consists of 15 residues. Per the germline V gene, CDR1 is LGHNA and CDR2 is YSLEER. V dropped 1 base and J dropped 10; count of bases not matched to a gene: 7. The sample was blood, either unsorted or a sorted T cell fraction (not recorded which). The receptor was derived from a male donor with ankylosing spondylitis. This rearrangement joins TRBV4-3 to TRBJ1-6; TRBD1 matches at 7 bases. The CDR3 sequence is CASSQVRQGGSPLHF. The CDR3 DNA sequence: TGCGCCAGCAGCCAAGTGAGACAGGGTGGATCACCCCTCCACTTT.